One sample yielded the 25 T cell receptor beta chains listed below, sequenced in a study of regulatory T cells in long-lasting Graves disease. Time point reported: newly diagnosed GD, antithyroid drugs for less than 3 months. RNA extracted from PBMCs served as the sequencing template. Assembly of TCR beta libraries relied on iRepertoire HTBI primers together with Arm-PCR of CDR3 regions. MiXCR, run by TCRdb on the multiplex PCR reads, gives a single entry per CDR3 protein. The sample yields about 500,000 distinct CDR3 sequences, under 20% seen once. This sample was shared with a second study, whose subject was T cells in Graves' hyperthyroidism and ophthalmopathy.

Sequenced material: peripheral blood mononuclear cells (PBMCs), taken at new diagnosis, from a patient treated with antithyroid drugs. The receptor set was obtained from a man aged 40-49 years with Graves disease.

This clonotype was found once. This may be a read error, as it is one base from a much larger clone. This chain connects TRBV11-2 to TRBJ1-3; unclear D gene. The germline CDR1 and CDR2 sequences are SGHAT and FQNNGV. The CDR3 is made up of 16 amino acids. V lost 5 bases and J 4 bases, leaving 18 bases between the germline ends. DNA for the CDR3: TGTGCCAGCAGCCGAGGACGAGTGCCGGGCGGAAACACCATATATTTT. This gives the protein CASSRGRVPGGNTIYF. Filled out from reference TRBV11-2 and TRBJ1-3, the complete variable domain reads EAGVAQSPRYKIIEKRQSVAFWCNPISGHATLYWYQQILGQGPKLLIQFQNNGVVDDSQLPKDRFSAERLKGVDSTLKIQPAKLEDSAVYLCASSRGRVPGGNTIYFGEGSWLTVV.

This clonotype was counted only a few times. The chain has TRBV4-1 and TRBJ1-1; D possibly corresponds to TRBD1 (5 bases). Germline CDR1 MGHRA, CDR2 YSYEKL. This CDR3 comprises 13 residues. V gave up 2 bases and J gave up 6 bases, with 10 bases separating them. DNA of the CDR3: TGCGCCAGCAGCCAACTGGGGGTTTCTGAAGCTTTCTTT. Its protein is CASSQLGVSEAFF.

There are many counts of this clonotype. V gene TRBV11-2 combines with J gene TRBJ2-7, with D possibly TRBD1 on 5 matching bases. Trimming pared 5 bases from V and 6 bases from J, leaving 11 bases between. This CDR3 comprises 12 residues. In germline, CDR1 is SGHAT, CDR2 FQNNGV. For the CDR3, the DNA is TGTGCCAGCAGCCTACAGGTTGGCGAGCAGTACTTC. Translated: CASSLQVGEQYF.

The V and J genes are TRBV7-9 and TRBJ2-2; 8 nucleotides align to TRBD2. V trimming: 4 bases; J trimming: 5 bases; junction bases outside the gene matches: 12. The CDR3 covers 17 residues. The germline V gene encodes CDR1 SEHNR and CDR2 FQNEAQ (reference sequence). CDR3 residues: CASSSTSGTRRTGELFF. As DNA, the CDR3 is TGTGCCAGCAGCTCCACCTCGGGGACTAGGCGGACCGGGGAGCTGTTTTTT.

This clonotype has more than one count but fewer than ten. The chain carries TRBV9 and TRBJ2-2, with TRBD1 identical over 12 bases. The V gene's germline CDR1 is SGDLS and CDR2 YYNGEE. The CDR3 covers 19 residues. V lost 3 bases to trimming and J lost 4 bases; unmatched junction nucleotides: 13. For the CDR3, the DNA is TGTGCCAGCAGCGCCCGGGACAGGGGGCTAGCGGGAGTCACCGGGGAGCTGTTTTTT. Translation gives CASSARDRGLAGVTGELFF. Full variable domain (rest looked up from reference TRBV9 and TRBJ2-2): DSGVTQTPKHLITATGQRVTLRCSPRSGDLSVYWYQQSLDQGLQFLIQYYNGEERAKGNILERFSAQQFPDLHSELNLSSLELGDSALYFCASSARDRGLAGVTGELFFGEGSRLTVL.

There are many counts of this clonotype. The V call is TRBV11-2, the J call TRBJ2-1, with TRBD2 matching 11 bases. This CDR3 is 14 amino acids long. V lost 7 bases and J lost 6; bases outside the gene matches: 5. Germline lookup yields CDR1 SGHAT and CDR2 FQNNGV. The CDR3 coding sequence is TGTGCCAGCACCCTCGGGACTAGCGGCAATGAGCAGTTCTTC. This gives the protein CASTLGTSGNEQFF.

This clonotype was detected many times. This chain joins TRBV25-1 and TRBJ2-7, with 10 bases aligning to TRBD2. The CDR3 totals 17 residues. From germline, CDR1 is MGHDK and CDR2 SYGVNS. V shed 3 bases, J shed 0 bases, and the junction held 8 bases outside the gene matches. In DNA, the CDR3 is TGTGCCAGCAGTGATAATGTAGCGGGAGGCAGCTCCTACGAGCAGTACTTC. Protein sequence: CASSDNVAGGSSYEQYF.

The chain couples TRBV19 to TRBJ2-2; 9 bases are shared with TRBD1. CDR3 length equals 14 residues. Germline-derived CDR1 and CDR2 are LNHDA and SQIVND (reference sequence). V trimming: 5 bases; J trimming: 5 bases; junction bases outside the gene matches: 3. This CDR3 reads CASSWDRVTGELFF. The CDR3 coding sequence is TGTGCCAGTAGTTGGGACAGGGTGACCGGGGAGCTGTTTTTT.

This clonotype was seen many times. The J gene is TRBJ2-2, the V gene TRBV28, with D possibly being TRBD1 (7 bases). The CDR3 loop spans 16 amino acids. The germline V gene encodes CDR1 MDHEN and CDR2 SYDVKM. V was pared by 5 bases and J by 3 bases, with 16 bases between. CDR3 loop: CASSPGGTGDTGELFF. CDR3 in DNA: TGTGCCAGCAGTCCCGGGGGAACAGGGGACACCGGGGAGCTGTTTTTT.

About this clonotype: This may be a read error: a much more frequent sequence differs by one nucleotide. Here the CDR3 reads CANSDVREETQYF. DNA of the CDR3: TGTGCCAACAGTGACGTCAGGGAGGAGACCCAGTACTTC. V usage is TRBV6-1 and J usage is TRBJ2-5, with D possibly being TRBD1 or TRBD2 (5 bases each). Germline V gene data show CDR1 as MNHNS and CDR2 as SASEGT. The CDR3 totals 13 residues.

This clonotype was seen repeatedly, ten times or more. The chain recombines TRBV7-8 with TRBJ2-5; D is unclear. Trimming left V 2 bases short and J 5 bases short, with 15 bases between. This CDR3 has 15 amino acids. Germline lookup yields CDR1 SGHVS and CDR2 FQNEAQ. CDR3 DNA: TGTGCCAGCAGCTTATATGGAGTAGGAAGGGAGACCCAGTACTTC. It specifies CASSLYGVGRETQYF. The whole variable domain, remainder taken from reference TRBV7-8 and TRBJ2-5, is GAGVSQSPRYKVAKRGQDVALRCDPISGHVSLFWYQQALGQGPEFLTYFQNEAQLDKSGLPSDRFFAERPEGSVSTLKIQRTQQEDSAVYLCASSLYGVGRETQYFGPGTRLLVL.

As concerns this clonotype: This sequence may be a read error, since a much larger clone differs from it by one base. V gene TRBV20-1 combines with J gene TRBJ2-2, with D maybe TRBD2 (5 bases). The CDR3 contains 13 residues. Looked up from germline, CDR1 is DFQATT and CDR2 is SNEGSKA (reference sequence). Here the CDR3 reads CSARETLTGELLF. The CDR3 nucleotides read TGCAGTGCTAGAGAGACATTGACCGGGGAGCTGCTTTTT.

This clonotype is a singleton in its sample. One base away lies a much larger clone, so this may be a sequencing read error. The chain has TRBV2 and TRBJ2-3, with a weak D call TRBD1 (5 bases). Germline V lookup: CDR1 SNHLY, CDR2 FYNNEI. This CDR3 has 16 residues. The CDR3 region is CVSIYGHIASTDTQYF. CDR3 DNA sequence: TGTGTCAGCATTTACGGACACATTGCTAGCACAGATACGCAGTATTTT.

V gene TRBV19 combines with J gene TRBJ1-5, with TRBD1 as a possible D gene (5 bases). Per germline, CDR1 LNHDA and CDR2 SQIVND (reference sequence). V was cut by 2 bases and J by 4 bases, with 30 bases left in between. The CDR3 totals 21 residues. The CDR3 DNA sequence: TGTGCCAGTAGTATATTTCGGACCAGGGAAAGGATGGGGATAAGTAATCAGCCCCAGCATTTT. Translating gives CASSIFRTRERMGISNQPQHF.

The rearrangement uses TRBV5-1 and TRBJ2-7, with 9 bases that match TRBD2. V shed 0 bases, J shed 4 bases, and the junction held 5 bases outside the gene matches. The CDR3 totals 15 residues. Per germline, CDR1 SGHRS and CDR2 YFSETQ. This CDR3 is CASSLVVAGVYEQYF. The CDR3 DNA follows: TGCGCCAGCAGCTTGGTGGTAGCGGGAGTTTACGAGCAGTACTTC. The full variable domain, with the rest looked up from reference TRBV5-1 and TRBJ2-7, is KAGVTQTPRYLIKTRGQQVTLSCSPISGHRSVSWYQQTPGQGLQFLFEYFSETQRNKGNFPGRFSGRQFSNSRSEMNVSTLELGDSALYLCASSLVVAGVYEQYFGPGTRLTVT.

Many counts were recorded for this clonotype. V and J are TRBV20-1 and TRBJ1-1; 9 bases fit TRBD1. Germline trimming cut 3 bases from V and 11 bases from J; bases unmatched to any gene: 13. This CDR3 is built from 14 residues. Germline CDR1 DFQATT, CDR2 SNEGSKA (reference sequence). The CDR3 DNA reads TGCAGTGCTAGCCGGGCCGATACAGGGGGCTATGCTTTCTTT. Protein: CSASRADTGGYAFF.

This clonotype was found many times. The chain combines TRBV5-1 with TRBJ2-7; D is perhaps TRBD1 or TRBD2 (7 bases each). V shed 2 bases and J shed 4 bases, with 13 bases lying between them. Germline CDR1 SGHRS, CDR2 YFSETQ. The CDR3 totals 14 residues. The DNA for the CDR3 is TGCGCCAGCAGCTTCGGGCAGGGGGGGTACGAGCAGTACTTC. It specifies CASSFGQGGYEQYF.

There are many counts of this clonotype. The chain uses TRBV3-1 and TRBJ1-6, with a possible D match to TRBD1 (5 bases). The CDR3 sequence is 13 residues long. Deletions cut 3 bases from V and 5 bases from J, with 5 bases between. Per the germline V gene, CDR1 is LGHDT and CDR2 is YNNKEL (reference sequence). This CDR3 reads CASSHRDNSPLHF. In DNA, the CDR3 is TGTGCCAGCAGCCACAGGGATAATTCACCCCTCCACTTT.

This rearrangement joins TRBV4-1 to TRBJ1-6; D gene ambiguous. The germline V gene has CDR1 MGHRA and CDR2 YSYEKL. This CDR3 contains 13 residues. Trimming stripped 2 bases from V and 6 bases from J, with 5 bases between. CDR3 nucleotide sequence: TGCGCCAGCAGCCAAATCCTTAATTCACCCCTCCACTTT. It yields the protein CASSQILNSPLHF.

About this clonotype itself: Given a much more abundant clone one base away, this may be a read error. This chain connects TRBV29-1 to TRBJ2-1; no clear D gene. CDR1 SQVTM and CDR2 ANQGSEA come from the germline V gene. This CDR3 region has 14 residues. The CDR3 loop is CGVVIGVVYNEQFF. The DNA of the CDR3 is TGCGGCGTTGTTATTGGAGTCGTCTACAATGAGCAGTTCTTC.

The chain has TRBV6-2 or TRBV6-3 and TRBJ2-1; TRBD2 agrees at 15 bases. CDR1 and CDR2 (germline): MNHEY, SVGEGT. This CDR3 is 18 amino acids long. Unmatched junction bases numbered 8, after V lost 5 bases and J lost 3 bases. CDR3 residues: CASSVRTSGRAYYNEQFF. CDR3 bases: TGTGCCAGCAGTGTTCGGACTAGCGGGAGGGCCTACTACAATGAGCAGTTCTTC.

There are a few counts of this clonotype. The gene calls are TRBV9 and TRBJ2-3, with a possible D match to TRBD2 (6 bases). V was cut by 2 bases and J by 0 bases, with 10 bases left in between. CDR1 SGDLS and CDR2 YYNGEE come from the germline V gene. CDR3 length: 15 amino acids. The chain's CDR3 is CASSVSGPSTDTQYF. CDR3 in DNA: TGTGCCAGCAGCGTTAGCGGACCTAGCACAGATACGCAGTATTTT.

The CDR3 coding sequence is TGCAGCGTTGTCGTGGGCCTCCAAGAGACCCAGTACTTC. As protein: CSVVVGLQETQYF. The chain has TRBV29-1 and TRBJ2-5; unclear D gene. The length of the CDR3 is 13 residues. The germline gives CDR1 SQVTM, CDR2 ANQGSEA. With 4 bases removed from V and 1 base from J, the gap between germline ends came to 10 bases.

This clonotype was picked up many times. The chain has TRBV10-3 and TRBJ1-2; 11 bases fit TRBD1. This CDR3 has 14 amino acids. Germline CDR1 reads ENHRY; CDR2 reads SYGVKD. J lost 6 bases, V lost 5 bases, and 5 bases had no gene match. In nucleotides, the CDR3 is TGTGCCATCAGTCCGGGACAGGGGGTGGATGGCTACACCTTC. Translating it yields CAISPGQGVDGYTF.

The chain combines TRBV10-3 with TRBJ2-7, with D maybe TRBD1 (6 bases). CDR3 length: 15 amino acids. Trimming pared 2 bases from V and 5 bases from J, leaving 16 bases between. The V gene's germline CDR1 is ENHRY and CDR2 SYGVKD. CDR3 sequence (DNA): TGTGCCATCAGTGAGGGTAAAGGGGGAAGCAACGAGCAGTACTTC. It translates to CAISEGKGGSNEQYF.